The 17 T cell receptor beta chains presented below share a single source sample, sequenced in a study of blood T cell repertoires in COVID-19. TCRdb keeps only in-frame clones here, not all; method: immunoSEQ multiplex PCR. The sample carries about 200,000 clones, approximately 81% recorded once. Sequenced input: PBMCs or T cells enriched from blood (not recorded which). Receptors were obtained from a man aged 35-49 years who had recovered from COVID-19.

The chain joins TRBV12-5 to TRBJ2-5, with 9 bases lining up with TRBD2. CDR3 size: 17 residues. With 0 bases clipped from V and 1 base from J, the junction kept 6 bases outside the gene matches. Germline assignment: CDR1 LGHNT and CDR2 FRNRAP. CDR3 amino acids: CASGLVRASGVQETQYF. The CDR3 DNA reads as TGTGCTAGTGGTTTGGTAAGGGCTAGCGGGGTCCAAGAGACCCAGTACTTC.

The chain recombines TRBV30 with TRBJ1-2, with a tentative D call TRBD1 (6 bases). Germline V CDR1 and CDR2: GTSNPN, SVGIG (reference sequence). The CDR3 extends over 17 amino acids. V dropped 4 bases and J dropped 0 bases, with 21 bases sitting between them. CDR3 coding DNA: TGTGCCTGGATAGAACCGGGGGGCAATCGTCCTAACTATGGCTACACCTTC. Translation gives CAWIEPGGNRPNYGYTF.

This chain joins TRBV9 and TRBJ2-7; D gene uncertain. CDR3 length: 14 residues. The germline V gene has CDR1 SGDLS and CDR2 YYNGEE. V lost 0 bases and J 5 bases, leaving 12 bases between the germline ends. The CDR3 region has the DNA TGTGCCAGCAGCGTAGGGGCTTCTACCCACGAGCAGTACTTC. Encoded protein: CASSVGASTHEQYF.

This chain links TRBV27 with TRBJ2-1; 8 bases fit TRBD2. The CDR3 runs 16 residues. The J segment lost 8 bases and the V segment lost 4 bases, leaving 13 bases of the junction unmatched. Germline V gene data show CDR1 as MNHEY and CDR2 as SMNVEV (reference sequence). As DNA, the CDR3 is TGTGCCAGCAGTTCGCCCACTAGCGGCCCCAGGTATGAGCAGTTCTTC. It is translated as CASSSPTSGPRYEQFF.

The V and J genes are TRBV27 and TRBJ1-6; D is uncertain. This CDR3 has 15 amino acids. The V end was cut by 3 bases, the J end by 7 bases, with 13 bases between. Germline lookup yields CDR1 MNHEY and CDR2 SMNVEV (reference sequence). CDR3 bases: TGTGCCAGCAGTTTTCAGGCGCCCGACAATTCACCCCTCCACTTT. The encoded protein is CASSFQAPDNSPLHF.

The chain combines TRBV14 with TRBJ2-3; 8 bases fit TRBD2. The CDR3 extends over 17 amino acids. Germline values: CDR1 SGHDN, CDR2 FVKESK. V shed 0 bases, J shed 3 bases, and the junction held 8 bases outside the gene matches. CDR3: CASSQDVRLAGTDTQYF. Written as DNA, the CDR3 is TGTGCCAGCAGCCAAGATGTGAGGCTAGCGGGTACAGATACGCAGTATTTT.

The chain links TRBV3-1 (or the pseudogene TRBV3-2) to TRBJ2-3; TRBD1 matches at 7 bases. Germline CDR1 reads LGHDT; CDR2 reads YNNKEL (reference sequence). CDR3 length: 15 residues. V dropped 0 bases and J dropped 7; count of bases not matched to a gene: 7. CDR3 sequence (DNA): TGTGCCAGCAGCCAAGATAGACAGGGCGGACATACGCAGTATTTT. Residues: CASSQDRQGGHTQYF.

The genes are TRBV6-5 and TRBJ2-1, with D possibly TRBD1 on 5 matching bases. The CDR3 is 15 amino acids. Germline V gene data show CDR1 as MNHEY and CDR2 as SVGAGI. Trimming cost V 2 bases and J 8 bases, with 16 bases left between them. CDR3 coding DNA: TGTGCCAGCAGTTACAGGGGTTCTATTTTGGATGAGCAGTTCTTC. Translation: CASSYRGSILDEQFF.

The genes are TRBV24-1 and TRBJ2-1, with 14 bases aligning to TRBD2. CDR1 KGHDR and CDR2 SFDVKD come from the germline V gene. Trimming at V came to 3 bases and at J to 4 bases, leaving 7 bases not matched to a gene. There are 18 residues in the CDR3. As DNA, the CDR3 is TGTGCCACCAGTGATCCTGGGACTAGCGGGAGTACGTACAATGAGCAGTTCTTC. Protein product: CATSDPGTSGSTYNEQFF.

In DNA, the CDR3 is TGCGCCAGCAGCTTACCGGGGGGCAACACCGGGGAGCTGTTTTTT. Translation: CASSLPGGNTGELFF. The rearrangement uses TRBV5-1 and TRBJ2-2, with D perhaps TRBD2 (7 bases). This CDR3 has 15 amino acids. The germline V and J ends were trimmed by 2 bases and 2 bases, with 10 bases remaining between them. Germline values: CDR1 SGHRS, CDR2 YFSETQ.

This clone was seen only once. This chain uses TRBV7-9 with TRBJ2-7; 7 nucleotides match TRBD1. The CDR3 consists of 16 residues. Looked up from germline, CDR1 is SEHNR and CDR2 is FQNEAQ (reference sequence). J lost 6 bases, V lost 5 bases, and 16 bases had no gene match. CDR3 sequence: CASSGQEPYKDSEQYF. DNA for the CDR3: TGTGCCAGCAGCGGACAGGAGCCCTACAAGGATTCCGAGCAGTACTTC.

This clone came up once. V and J are TRBV5-1 and TRBJ2-3; a weak D match, TRBD1 (6 bases). The CDR3 has 17 residues. Trimming shortened V by 2 bases and J by 1 base, and 17 bases separated the two germline ends. CDR1 is SGHRS and CDR2 is YFSETQ in the germline V gene. The CDR3 is CASSLVGTRVGTDTQYF. The CDR3 DNA reads TGCGCCAGCAGCTTAGTCGGGACACGCGTTGGCACAGATACGCAGTATTTT.

The rearrangement links TRBV3-1 (or the pseudogene TRBV3-2) to TRBJ1-2; perhaps TRBD1 as D (5 bases). This CDR3 is 14 amino acids long. Looked up from germline, CDR1 is LGHDT and CDR2 is YNNKEL (reference sequence). Trimming cost V 4 bases and J 8 bases, with 17 bases left between them. The CDR3 nucleotides are TGTGCCAGCAGCCCACCCACGGGGGTGGGGGGCTACACCTTC. Residues: CASSPPTGVGGYTF.

The rearrangement links TRBV24-1 to TRBJ2-1; weak D call: TRBD2 (5 bases). Deletions cut 3 bases from V and 5 bases from J, with 22 bases between. CDR3 length equals 18 residues. Germline values: CDR1 KGHDR, CDR2 SFDVKD. The CDR3 here is CATSDPHVEGGRNNEQFF. As DNA, the CDR3 is TGTGCCACCAGTGATCCCCACGTCGAGGGTGGAAGGAACAATGAGCAGTTCTTC.

This clone was seen a handful of times. The V call is TRBV19, the J call TRBJ1-1, with D unclear. Trimming took 4 bases from V and 4 from J, leaving 7 bases between them. Germline V CDR1 and CDR2: LNHDA, SQIVND (reference sequence). This CDR3 comprises 12 residues. The DNA for the CDR3 is TGTGCCAGTAGTAGCCGGTTCACTGAAGCTTTCTTT. Protein product: CASSSRFTEAFF.

The gene calls are TRBV1 and TRBJ2-3; the table calls TRBD2, which could not be checked here. TRBV1 is tagged as a pseudogene. This CDR3 is built from 17 residues. As DNA, the CDR3 is TGCACCAGCAGCCGTGCTCCTAGGGCGGGCCGCACAGATACGCAGTATTTT. Encoded protein: CTSSRAPRAGRTDTQYF.

This clone was picked up a small number of times. The rearrangement links TRBV4-2 to TRBJ2-1, with TRBD2 matching 12 bases. Germline V gene data show CDR1 as LGHNA and CDR2 as YNFKEQ. The trim removed 3 bases at V and 4 bases at J, leaving 4 bases unmatched. The CDR3 spans 16 residues. CDR3 region: CASSQRTSGAYNEQFF. The CDR3 region has the DNA TGTGCCAGCAGCCAGAGGACTAGCGGGGCTTACAATGAGCAGTTCTTC.